This T cell receptor beta chain stems from a study of T cells in Graves' hyperthyroidism and ophthalmopathy. Notes on the study in general: Most thyroid clonotypes with frequency above 0.001 were detected in blood.

Germline CDR1 reads KGHDR; CDR2 reads SFDVKD. After removal of 3 bases from V and 5 bases from J, the junction contained 11 bases not matched to a gene. The CDR3 is 17 residues long. The definition of stable Graves' hyperthyroidism was no ophthalmopathy progression within 18 months. Based on clinical symptoms, serum thyroxine and TRAb, thyroid ultrasound and orbital computed tomography, diagnoses were reached. From RNA transcripts, TCR beta CDR3 regions were amplified. First-round RT-PCR targeting the TCR CDR3 was performed with the HTBI primer set. TCRdb reanalysed the multiplex PCR reads using MiXCR and keeps one entry per CDR3 protein. Among almost 600,000 distinct CDR3 sequences listed, roughly 50% were seen once. This clonotype occurred many times. Its matching antigen is unknown.

Sequenced: peripheral blood or thyroid tissue (not recorded which). The TCR comes from a young woman with Graves' hyperthyroidism. V and J are TRBV24-1 and TRBJ2-2; TRBD2 matches 7 bases. DNA of the CDR3: TGTGCCACCAGTGATCCCTCGGCGGGAGATTATACCGGGGAGCTGTTTTTT. Translating gives CATSDPSAGDYTGELFF.